The 18 T cell receptor beta chains below were found in one sample sequenced in a study of T cells in Graves' hyperthyroidism and ophthalmopathy. It was RNA transcripts that yielded the amplified TCR beta CDR3 regions. Initially, a first-round RT-PCR of the TCR CDR3 employed the HTBI primer set. MiXCR was run by TCRdb on the multiplex PCR reads, yielding one entry per CDR3 protein. The sample shows over 300,000 distinct CDR3 sequences, approximately 15% of them seen only once. The source material was blood. The receptors shown here come from a woman between 55 and 75 years old with Graves' hyperthyroidism.

This clonotype appeared many times. V gene TRBV6-2 or TRBV6-3 combines with J gene TRBJ1-1, with unresolved D. The ends were cut back, 7 bases at V and 1 base at J, with 10 bases in the middle. CDR1 is MNHEY and CDR2 is SVGEGT in the germline V gene. The CDR3 runs to 13 residues. The CDR3 here is CASIRGKNTEAFF. The CDR3 DNA is TGTGCCAGCATCCGTGGAAAGAACACTGAAGCTTTCTTT.

This rearrangement joins TRBV5-6 to TRBJ2-1; tentatively, D is TRBD1 or TRBD2 (5 bases each). CDR1 is SGHDT, CDR2 YYEEEE, per germline. Deletions cut 0 bases from V and 4 bases from J, with 14 bases between. The CDR3 sequence is 16 residues long. The CDR3: CASSLASGAAYNEQFF. The CDR3 region has the DNA TGTGCCAGCAGCTTGGCTTCCGGGGCTGCTTACAATGAGCAGTTCTTC.

This clonotype occurred many times. The chain combines TRBV4-1 with TRBJ1-4; no firm D call. This CDR3 is built from 15 residues. V gave up 0 bases and J gave up 0 bases, with 5 bases separating them. Germline V gene data show CDR1 as MGHRA and CDR2 as YSYEKL. CDR3 residues: CASSQDRATNEKLFF. The DNA for the CDR3 is TGCGCCAGCAGCCAAGATCGGGCAACTAATGAAAAACTGTTTTTT.

In its sample, this clonotype was seen many times. The CDR3 protein is CASNRAGGGDNEQFF. In DNA, the CDR3 is TGTGCCAGCAACCGAGCGGGAGGGGGGGACAATGAGCAGTTCTTC. The chain combines TRBV12-3 or TRBV12-4 with TRBJ2-1, with 10 positions matching TRBD2. This CDR3 is 15 amino acids long. The junction had 8 bases not matched to a gene; V was cut back by 7 bases and J by 5 bases.

This clonotype was seen many times. The chain couples TRBV18 to TRBJ1-4, with 8 bases that match TRBD1. The CDR3 totals 13 residues. Germline V gene sequence: CDR1 KGHSH, CDR2 LQKENI. The V gene end was trimmed by 4 bases and the J gene end by 8 bases; junction bases not matched to a gene: 3. Written as DNA, the CDR3 is TGTGCCAGCTCACTAGGGACAGGCGAAAAACTGTTTTTT. This sequence encodes CASSLGTGEKLFF.

This clonotype was counted ten times or more. The CDR3 DNA is TGTGCCAGCATGGCCCCAAGCTCCTATAATTCACCCCTCCACTTT. It translates to CASMAPSSYNSPLHF. This rearrangement joins TRBV27 to TRBJ1-6, with no clear D. Germline loops: CDR1 MNHEY, CDR2 SMNVEV (reference sequence). Trimming shortened V by 7 bases and J by 0 bases, and 10 bases separated the two germline ends. This CDR3 contains 15 residues.

Many counts were recorded for this clonotype. The chain combines TRBV11-3 with TRBJ2-7, with D hard to call. Germline CDR1 reads SGHNT; CDR2 reads YENEEA. The length of the CDR3 is 12 residues. Trimming removed 1 base from V and 6 bases from J, with 7 bases in between. CDR3 sequence (DNA): TGTGCCAGCAGCTTAGTAGGTGGCGAGCAGTACTTC. It translates to CASSLVGGEQYF.

Points on this clonotype: A much larger clone sits a single nucleotide away, making a read error possible. V and J are TRBV25-1 and TRBJ1-3; D is undetermined. Germline V gene data show CDR1 as MGHDK and CDR2 as SYGVNS. The V end was cut by 5 bases, the J end by 2 bases, with 4 bases between. CDR3 length: 12 amino acids. The DNA of the CDR3 is TGTGCCAGCAGTAGGGCTGGAAACACCATATATTTT. It translates to CASSRAGNTIYF.

This clonotype was recorded many times. V and J are TRBV5-1 and TRBJ2-7; 7 bases are shared with TRBD2. The CDR3 is made up of 13 amino acids. Germline V CDR1 and CDR2: SGHRS, YFSETQ. Trimming removed 3 bases from V and 4 bases from J; junction bases left unmatched: 4. DNA of the CDR3: TGCGCCAGCAGCTCGGGACTATGGTACGAGCAGTACTTC. Translating it yields CASSSGLWYEQYF.

This clonotype has at least ten counts. The CDR3 protein is CASNSYPWQRDTEAFF. In DNA, the CDR3 is TGTGCCAGCAACTCGTACCCCTGGCAGAGGGATACTGAAGCTTTCTTT. This chain joins TRBV9 and TRBJ1-1, with unresolved D. Germline CDR1 reads SGDLS; CDR2 reads YYNGEE. Between the trimmed V and J ends, which lost 6 bases and 5 bases, there was a span of 23 bases. The CDR3 covers 16 residues.

The table lists this clonotype with a few counts. This chain joins TRBV6-2 or TRBV6-3 and TRBJ2-1, with D perhaps TRBD2 (5 bases). Germline values: CDR1 MNHEY, CDR2 SVGEGT. This CDR3 has 15 amino acids. The V end was cut by 7 bases, the J end by 8 bases, with 21 bases between. CDR3 bases: TGTGCCAGCACCCCAAGGTGGGAGACGGCGGATGAGCAGTTCTTC. Amino acid sequence: CASTPRWETADEQFF.

This clonotype was seen only a few times. The chain joins TRBV20-1 to TRBJ2-1; 9 bases agree with TRBD1. Germline V gives CDR1 DFQATT, CDR2 SNEGSKA (reference sequence). Trimming cost V 1 base and J 6 bases; bases outside gene matches: 10. This CDR3 region has 16 residues. CDR3 in amino acids: CSARVTTGQGGNEQFF. CDR3 bases: TGCAGTGCTAGAGTTACGACGGGACAGGGAGGCAATGAGCAGTTCTTC.

At least ten counts were recorded for this clonotype. The chain uses TRBV6-6 and TRBJ2-7; 14 bases agree with TRBD2. V gave up 2 bases and J gave up 2 bases; unmatched junction bases: 8. CDR1 and CDR2 (germline): MNHNY, SVGAGI (reference sequence). The CDR3 has 18 amino acids. This chain's CDR3 is CASSYRLGTSGSPYEQYF. The CDR3 coding sequence is TGTGCCAGCAGTTACCGACTTGGGACTAGCGGGAGTCCCTACGAGCAGTACTTC.

The genes are TRBV20-1 and TRBJ1-6; 8 bases fit TRBD1. This CDR3 contains 14 residues. The V and J ends lost 4 bases and 6 bases, in that order; junction bases with no gene match: 5. Germline V CDR1 and CDR2: DFQATT, SNEGSKA (reference sequence). The CDR3 region has the DNA TGCAGTGCTAACGACAGGGGAGTTAATTCACCCCTCCACTTT. Protein product: CSANDRGVNSPLHF.

This clonotype was counted at least ten times. This chain joins TRBV24-1 and TRBJ1-5; 7 nucleotides agree with TRBD1. Germline assignment: CDR1 KGHDR and CDR2 SFDVKD. Trimming took 9 bases from V and 4 from J; bases not matched to a gene: 5. This CDR3 region has 13 residues. This CDR3 reads CATQGQTNQPQHF. The DNA of the CDR3 is TGTGCCACCCAGGGACAGACAAATCAGCCCCAGCATTTT.

On this clonotype itself: A much larger clone differs from this one at a single base, so this may be a read error. The gene calls are TRBV20-1 and TRBJ1-5, with TRBD1 matching 8 bases. J gave up 1 base and V 0 bases, and 5 bases lay outside the gene matches. Germline loops: CDR1 DFQATT, CDR2 SNEGSKA (reference sequence). The CDR3 sequence is 16 residues long. DNA for the CDR3: TGCAGTGCTAGAGATCAGGGGGCTTCCAGCAATCAGCCCCAGCATTTT. It yields the protein CSARDQGASSNQPQHF.

About this clonotype: This may stem from a read error, because a much larger clone lies one nucleotide away. The chain carries TRBV28 and TRBJ1-6, with a weak D call TRBD1 (5 bases). Trimming pared 3 bases from V and 11 bases from J, leaving 17 bases between. The CDR3 runs to 15 residues. The germline gives CDR1 MDHEN, CDR2 SYDVKM. The CDR3 DNA reads TGTGCCAGCAGTTTCGTCGGGACGGAGAATCCACCCCTCCACTTT. Translated: CASSFVGTENPPLHF.

The rearrangement joins TRBV5-5 to TRBJ2-2; tentatively, D is TRBD1 (5 bases). The CDR3 runs to 16 residues. V dropped 3 bases and J dropped 4 bases, with 16 bases sitting between them. CDR1 is SGHKS and CDR2 is YYEKEE in the germline V gene (reference sequence). The CDR3 protein is CASSWLGRVGTGELFF. The CDR3 nucleotides read TGTGCCAGCAGCTGGCTTGGCAGGGTTGGCACCGGGGAGCTGTTTTTT. The full variable domain, its missing parts supplied by reference TRBV5-5 and TRBJ2-2, is DAGVTQSPTHLIKTRGQQVTLRCSPISGHKSVSWYQQVLGQGPQFIFQYYEKEERGRGNFPDRFSARQFPNYSSELNVNALLLGDSALYLCASSWLGRVGTGELFFGEGSRLTVL.